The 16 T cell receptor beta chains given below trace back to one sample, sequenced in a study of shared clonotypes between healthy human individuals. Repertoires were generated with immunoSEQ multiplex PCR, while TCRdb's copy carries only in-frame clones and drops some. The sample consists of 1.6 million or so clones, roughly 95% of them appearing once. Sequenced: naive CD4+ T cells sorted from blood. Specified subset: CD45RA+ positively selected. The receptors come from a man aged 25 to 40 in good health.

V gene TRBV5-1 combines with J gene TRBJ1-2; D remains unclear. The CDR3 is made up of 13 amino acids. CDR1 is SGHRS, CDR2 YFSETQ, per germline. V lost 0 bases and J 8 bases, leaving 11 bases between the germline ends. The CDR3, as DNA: TGCGCCAGCAGCTTGGGGGTCTCAGGAGGCTACACCTTC. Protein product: CASSLGVSGGYTF.

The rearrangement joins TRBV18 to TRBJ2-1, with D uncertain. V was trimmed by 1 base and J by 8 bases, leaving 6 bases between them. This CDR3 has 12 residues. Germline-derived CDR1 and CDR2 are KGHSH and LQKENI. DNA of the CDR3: TGTGCCAGCTCACCACGCCAACATGAGCAGTTCTTC. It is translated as CASSPRQHEQFF.

The DNA of the CDR3 is TGTGCCAGCAGCCCTTTAGGCCGGCCCTCCTCTGGGGCCAACGTCCTGACTTTC. Its translation: CASSPLGRPSSGANVLTF. This chain links TRBV9 with TRBJ2-6; D call uncertain. The CDR3 covers 18 residues. The V and J ends lost 4 bases and 0 bases respectively, with 17 bases between them. Per the germline V gene, CDR1 is SGDLS and CDR2 is YYNGEE. The whole variable domain, filled in from reference TRBV9 and TRBJ2-6, reads DSGVTQTPKHLITATGQRVTLRCSPRSGDLSVYWYQQSLDQGLQFLIQYYNGEERAKGNILERFSAQQFPDLHSELNLSSLELGDSALYFCASSPLGRPSSGANVLTFGAGSRLTVL.

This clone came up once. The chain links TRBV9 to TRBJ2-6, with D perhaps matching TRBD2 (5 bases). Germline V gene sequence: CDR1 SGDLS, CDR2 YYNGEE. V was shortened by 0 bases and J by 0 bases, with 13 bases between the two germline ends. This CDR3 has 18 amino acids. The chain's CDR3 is CASSVDPSSSSGANVLTF. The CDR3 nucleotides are TGTGCCAGCAGCGTAGATCCTAGCAGCTCCTCTGGGGCCAACGTCCTGACTTTC.

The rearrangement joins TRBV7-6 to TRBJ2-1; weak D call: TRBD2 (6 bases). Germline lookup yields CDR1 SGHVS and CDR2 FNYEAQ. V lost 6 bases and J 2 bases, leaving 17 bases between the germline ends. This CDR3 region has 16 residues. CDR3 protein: CASSEKRAPAYNEQFF. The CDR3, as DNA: TGTGCCAGCAGTGAAAAGCGGGCGCCTGCCTACAATGAGCAGTTCTTC.

CDR3 nucleotide sequence: TGTGCCAGCAGCTTAACTGGACTAGCGGGAGGTGGGGCCAACGTCCTGACTTTC. Translating it yields CASSLTGLAGGGANVLTF. J is TRBJ2-6 and V is TRBV7-3, with 14 bases lining up with TRBD2. In germline, CDR1 is SGHTA, CDR2 FQGTGA. This CDR3 has 18 amino acids. V shed 0 bases and J 3 bases; nucleotides not matched to a gene: 1.

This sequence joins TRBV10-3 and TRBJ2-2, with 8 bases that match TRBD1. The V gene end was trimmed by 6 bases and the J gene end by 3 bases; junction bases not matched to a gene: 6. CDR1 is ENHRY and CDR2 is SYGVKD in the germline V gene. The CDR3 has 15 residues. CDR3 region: CAIRPGGWDTGELFF. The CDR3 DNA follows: TGTGCCATCAGACCAGGGGGCTGGGACACCGGGGAGCTGTTTTTT.

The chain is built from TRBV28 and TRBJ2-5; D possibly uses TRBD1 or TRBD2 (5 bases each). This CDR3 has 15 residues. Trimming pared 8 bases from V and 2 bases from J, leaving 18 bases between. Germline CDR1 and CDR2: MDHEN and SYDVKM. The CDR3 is CASGPKRTLQETQYF. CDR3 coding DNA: TGTGCCAGCGGACCCAAGCGGACACTGCAAGAGACCCAGTACTTC.

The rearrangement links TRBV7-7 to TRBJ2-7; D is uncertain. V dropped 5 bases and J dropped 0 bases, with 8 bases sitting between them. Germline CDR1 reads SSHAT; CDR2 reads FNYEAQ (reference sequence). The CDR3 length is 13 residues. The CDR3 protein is CASSPPGSYEQYF. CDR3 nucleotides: TGTGCCAGCAGCCCCCCAGGCTCCTACGAGCAGTACTTC.

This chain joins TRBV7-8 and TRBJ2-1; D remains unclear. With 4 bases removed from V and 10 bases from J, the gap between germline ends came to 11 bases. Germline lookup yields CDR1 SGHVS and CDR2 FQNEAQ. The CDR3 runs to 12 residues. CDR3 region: CASSSPLEEQFF. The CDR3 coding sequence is TGTGCCAGCAGCTCCCCCCTCGAAGAGCAGTTCTTC.

In DNA form, the CDR3 reads TGTGCCATCAGTTGGACAGGGGGCAACACCGGGGAGCTGTTTTTT. This gives the protein CAISWTGGNTGELFF. This chain joins TRBV10-3 and TRBJ2-2; 11 nucleotides agree with TRBD1. V trimming: 5 bases; J trimming: 2 bases; junction bases outside the gene matches: 1. The CDR3 loop spans 15 amino acids. Germline loops: CDR1 ENHRY, CDR2 SYGVKD.

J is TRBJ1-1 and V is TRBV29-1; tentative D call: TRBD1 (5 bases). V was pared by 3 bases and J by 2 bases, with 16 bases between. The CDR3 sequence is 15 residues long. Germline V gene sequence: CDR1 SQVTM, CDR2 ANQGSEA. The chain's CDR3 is CSVEPMGRINTEAFF. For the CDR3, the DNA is TGCAGCGTTGAGCCCATGGGACGGATAAACACTGAAGCTTTCTTT.

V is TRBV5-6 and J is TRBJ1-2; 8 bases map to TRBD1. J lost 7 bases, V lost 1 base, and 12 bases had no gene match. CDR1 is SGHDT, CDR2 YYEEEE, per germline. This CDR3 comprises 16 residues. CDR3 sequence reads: CASSLTMLTGAGGYTF. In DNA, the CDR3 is TGTGCCAGCAGCTTGACCATGTTGACAGGGGCAGGTGGCTACACCTTC. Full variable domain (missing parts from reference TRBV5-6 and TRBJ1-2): DAGVTQSPTHLIKTRGQQVTLRCSPKSGHDTVSWYQQALGQGPQFIFQYYEEEERQRGNFPDRFSGHQFPNYSSELNVNALLLGDSALYLCASSLTMLTGAGGYTFGSGTRLTVV.

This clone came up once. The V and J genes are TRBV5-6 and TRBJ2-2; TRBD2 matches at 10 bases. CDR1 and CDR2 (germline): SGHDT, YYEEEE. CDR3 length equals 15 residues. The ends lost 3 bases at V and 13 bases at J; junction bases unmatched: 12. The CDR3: CASSSRLAGGLALFF. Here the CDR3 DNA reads TGTGCCAGCAGCTCGCGACTAGCGGGTGGACTGGCGCTGTTTTTT. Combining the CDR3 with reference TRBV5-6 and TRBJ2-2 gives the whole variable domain DAGVTQSPTHLIKTRGQQVTLRCSPKSGHDTVSWYQQALGQGPQFIFQYYEEEERQRGNFPDRFSGHQFPNYSSELNVNALLLGDSALYLCASSSRLAGGLALFFGEGSRLTVL.

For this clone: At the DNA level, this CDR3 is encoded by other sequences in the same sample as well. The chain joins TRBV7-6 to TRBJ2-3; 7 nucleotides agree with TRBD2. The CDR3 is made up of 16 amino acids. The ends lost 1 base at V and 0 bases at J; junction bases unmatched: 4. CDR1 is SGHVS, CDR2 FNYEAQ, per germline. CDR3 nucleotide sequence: TGTGCCAGCAGCTTAGGATCACTAGCGAGCACAGATACGCAGTATTTT. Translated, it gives CASSLGSLASTDTQYF.

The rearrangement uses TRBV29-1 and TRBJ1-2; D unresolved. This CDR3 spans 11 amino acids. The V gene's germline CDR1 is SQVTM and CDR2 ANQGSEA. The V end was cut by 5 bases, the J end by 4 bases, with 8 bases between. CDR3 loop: CSVTGLYGYTF. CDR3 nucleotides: TGCAGCGTTACCGGACTCTATGGCTACACCTTC.